This T cell receptor beta chain appears in the sequencing data of a study of shared clonotypes between healthy human individuals. Caucasian adults residing in Nashville, Tennessee made up all the donors. Clones were sequenced by immunoSEQ multiplex PCR, and TCRdb holds only the in-frame ones, with some missing. The sample has over a million clones; 98% are singletons. The germline V gene has CDR1 LGHNA and CDR2 YNFKEQ. V trimming: 4 bases; J trimming: 7 bases; junction bases outside the gene matches: 10. CDR3 length: 14 amino acids. The sample taken for sequencing was naive CD4+ T cells sorted from blood. Regarding subset: CD45RA+ positively selected. This receptor was identified in a man younger than 40 in good health. This chain uses TRBV4-2 with TRBJ2-7, with 7 nucleotides matching TRBD1. The CDR3 loop reads CASSPDRERWEQYF. In DNA form, the CDR3 reads TGTGCCAGCAGCCCTGACAGGGAACGATGGGAGCAGTACTTC.